This entry lists 2 T cell receptor beta chains sequenced from one sample in a study of OX40 agonist ivuxolimab in advanced cancers. Repertoires were generated with immunoSEQ multiplex PCR, while TCRdb's copy carries only in-frame clones and drops some. The sample has about 62,000 clones, 75% to 85% seen once; the top ten hold approximately 11%. The sample consisted of CD4+ or CD8+ T cells sorted from blood, taken in a trial of the OX40 agonist ivuxolimab. The receptors shown here come from an adult with an advanced solid tumor such as melanoma, head and neck, liver or kidney cancer.

The chain recombines TRBV4-1 with TRBJ1-1, with D possibly matching TRBD1 (6 bases). V lost 5 bases and J 2 bases, leaving 12 bases between the germline ends. Germline V gene lookup returns CDR1 MGHRA and CDR2 YSYEKL. The CDR3 spans 14 residues. CDR3 sequence (DNA): TGCGCCAGCAGCACTCAGGGGACCAACACTGAAGCTTTCTTT. This gives the protein CASSTQGTNTEAFF.

The rearrangement joins TRBV11-1 to TRBJ2-1; 7 bases are shared with TRBD1. The CDR3 runs 17 residues. Germline CDR1 is SGHAT and CDR2 is FQDESV (reference sequence). The J segment lost 3 bases and the V segment lost 5 bases, leaving 13 bases of the junction unmatched. The CDR3 is CASSPEPGTAGYNEQFF. DNA of the CDR3: TGTGCCAGCAGCCCTGAACCCGGGACAGCTGGCTACAATGAGCAGTTCTTC.